This T cell receptor (beta chain) is drawn from a study of CD8 T cells in Susac syndrome. This clonotype was counted once. Random-hexamer reverse transcription was applied to about 0.5 to 1 ug RNA. TCRdb used MiXCR to reprocess the immunoSEQ multiplex PCR reads, holding one entry per CDR3 protein. The data contain roughly 89,000 distinct CDR3 sequences, about 96% of them singletons. The CDR3 has 16 residues. In germline, CDR1 is DFQATT, CDR2 SNEGSKA (reference sequence). Trimming removed 1 base from V and 5 bases from J, with 20 bases in between. The chain carries TRBV20-1 and TRBJ2-5, with a weak D call TRBD2 (7 bases). The specimen was CD8+ T cells from PBMCs. The sequence derives from a human donor with Susac syndrome. CDR3 bases: TGCAGTGCTAGAGGCTTCGGGGCAGGGGAGGGTGAGACCCAGTACTTC. Its protein is CSARGFGAGEGETQYF.